Presented here are 9 T cell receptor beta chains from one specimen sequenced in a study of cytomegalovirus exposure and HLA in healthy donors. This PCR relied on a set of 60 Vbeta primers and 13 Jbeta primers. The method was immunoSEQ multiplex PCR; TCRdb's version includes in-frame clones alone and lacks a portion of them. There are under 200,000 clones in the sample; around 80% occur only once, and about 2% lies in the top ten. Sequenced sample: PBMCs. Every receptor here comes from a woman between 50 and 59 years old in good health and CMV-seronegative.

This clone appeared once. The chain is built from TRBV5-1 and TRBJ2-3; D is perhaps TRBD1 (6 bases). Per germline, CDR1 SGHRS and CDR2 YFSETQ. The V end was cut by 0 bases, the J end by 2 bases, with 10 bases between. CDR3 length equals 15 residues. The CDR3 DNA reads as TGCGCCAGCAGCTTGGGAGGACAGTTCACAGATACGCAGTATTTT. It encodes CASSLGGQFTDTQYF.

This sequence joins TRBV7-2 and TRBJ1-2; TRBD1 is a possible D gene (5 bases). V dropped 7 bases and J dropped 1 base, with 13 bases sitting between them. There are 14 residues in the CDR3. Germline V gene sequence: CDR1 SGHTA, CDR2 FQGNSA. CDR3 loop: CASTPRQGNYGYTF. The CDR3 coding sequence is TGTGCCAGCACCCCACGTCAGGGTAACTATGGCTACACCTTC.

The V call is TRBV7-9, the J call TRBJ1-2; 7 bases agree with TRBD1. V was pared by 6 bases and J by 0 bases, with 4 bases of the junction left unmatched. Germline assignment: CDR1 SEHNR and CDR2 FQNEAQ (reference sequence). The CDR3 contains 14 residues. Written as DNA, the CDR3 is TGTGCCAGCAGTTCAGGGGGAGCTAACTATGGCTACACCTTC. This encodes CASSSGGANYGYTF. Drawing the rest from reference TRBV7-9 and TRBJ1-2, the complete variable domain is DTGVSQNPRHKITKRGQNVTFRCDPISEHNRLYWYRQTLGQGPEFLTYFQNEAQLEKSRLLSDRFSAERPKGSFSTLEIQRTEQGDSAMYLCASSSGGANYGYTFGSGTRLTVV.

The rearrangement uses TRBV19 and TRBJ2-4; weak D call: TRBD1 (5 bases). The CDR3 consists of 11 residues. Per germline, CDR1 LNHDA and CDR2 SQIVND (reference sequence). Between the trimmed V and J ends, which lost 5 bases and 8 bases, there was a span of 7 bases. The CDR3: CASSVQDIQYF. The CDR3 DNA sequence: TGTGCCAGTAGTGTACAGGACATTCAGTACTTC.

V usage is TRBV4-3 and J usage is TRBJ2-7, with D uncertain. Germline V gene data show CDR1 as LGHNA and CDR2 as YSLEER. The V end was cut by 0 bases, the J end by 0 bases, with 12 bases between. The CDR3 contains 16 residues. The CDR3 reads CASSQDRVSSSYEQYF. CDR3 sequence (DNA): TGCGCCAGCAGCCAAGATCGGGTTAGCAGCTCCTACGAGCAGTACTTC.

This clone appeared once. The rearrangement links TRBV11-2 to TRBJ2-7, with TRBD1 matching over 8 bases. The CDR3 length is 14 residues. V shed 0 bases, J shed 6 bases, and the junction held 4 bases outside the gene matches. The germline V gene has CDR1 SGHAT and CDR2 FQNNGV. Here the CDR3 reads CASSLEDRVGEQYF. In nucleotides, the CDR3 is TGTGCCAGCAGCTTAGAGGACAGGGTTGGCGAGCAGTACTTC.

V and J are TRBV28 and TRBJ1-2; the D gene is possibly TRBD1 (5 bases). The ends were cut back, 11 bases at V and 8 bases at J, with 18 bases in the middle. This CDR3 is built from 12 residues. Germline V CDR1 and CDR2: MDHEN, SYDVKM. CDR3 protein: CARSRGVKGYTF. CDR3 DNA: TGTGCCCGCTCCCGGGGGGTAAAGGGCTACACCTTC.

The chain carries TRBV6-6 and TRBJ2-7, with D perhaps TRBD1 (6 bases). Between the trimmed V and J ends, which lost 2 bases and 4 bases, there was a span of 12 bases. Germline-derived CDR1 and CDR2 are MNHNY and SVGAGI (reference sequence). The CDR3 has 14 amino acids. The CDR3 DNA sequence: TGTGCCAGCAGTTACCGGGACATTTATTACGAGCAGTACTTC. Encoded protein: CASSYRDIYYEQYF.

This clone was counted a single time. This sample also contains other DNA sequences that code for the same CDR3. The chain uses TRBV4-2 and TRBJ2-2; TRBD1 matches 8 bases. The CDR3 sequence is 17 residues long. Germline loops: CDR1 LGHNA, CDR2 YNFKEQ. The V segment lost 2 bases and the J segment 0 bases; nucleotides outside the gene matches: 5. CDR3 bases: TGTGCCAGCAGCCAACCTCAGGACAGGGCGAACACCGGGGAGCTGTTTTTT. It is translated as CASSQPQDRANTGELFF.